This T cell receptor (beta chain) originates from a study of blood T cell repertoires in COVID-19. Across the whole study: The United States, Italy and Spain supplied acute and convalescent COVID-19 samples. T cells, B-cell-depleted T cells, or PBMCs provided the cDNA or gDNA that served as material.

V shed 3 bases and J 5 bases; nucleotides not matched to a gene: 3. The germline V gene has CDR1 GTSNPN and CDR2 SVGIG (reference sequence). The CDR3 has 13 amino acids. This table comes from immunoSEQ multiplex PCR, and its TCRdb copy is limited to in-frame clones, with some not included. Altogether some 330,000 clones are present, about 87% being singletons, with the ten largest covering less than 2.5%. The chain has TRBV30 and TRBJ2-2, with TRBD2 matching over 7 bases. This receptor was obtained from a man aged 40-49 years in a cohort exposed to, infected with or recovered from COVID-19 (not recorded which). The specimen was PBMCs or T cells enriched from blood (not recorded which). For the CDR3, the DNA is TGTGCCTGGAGCGGGAGGTTGACCGGGGAGCTGTTTTTT. It is translated as CAWSGRLTGELFF.